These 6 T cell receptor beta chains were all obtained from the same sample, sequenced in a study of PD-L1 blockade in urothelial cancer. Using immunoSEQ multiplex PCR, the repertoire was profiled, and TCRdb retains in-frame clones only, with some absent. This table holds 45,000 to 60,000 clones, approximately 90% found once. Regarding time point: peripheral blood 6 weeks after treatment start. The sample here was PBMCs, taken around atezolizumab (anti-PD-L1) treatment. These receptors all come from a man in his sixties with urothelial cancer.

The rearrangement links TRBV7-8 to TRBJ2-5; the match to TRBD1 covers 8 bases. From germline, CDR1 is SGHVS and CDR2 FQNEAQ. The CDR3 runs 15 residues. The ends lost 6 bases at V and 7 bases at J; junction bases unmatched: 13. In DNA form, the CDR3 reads TGTGCCAGCAGTATTCTCAGACAGGGGAGCGGGACCCAGTACTTC. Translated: CASSILRQGSGTQYF.

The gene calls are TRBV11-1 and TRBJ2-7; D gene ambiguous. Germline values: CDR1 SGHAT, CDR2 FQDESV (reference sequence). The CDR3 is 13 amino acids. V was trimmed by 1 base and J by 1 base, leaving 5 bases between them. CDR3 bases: TGTGCCAGCAGCTTAGGAGAGTCCTACGAGCAGTACTTC. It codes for CASSLGESYEQYF.

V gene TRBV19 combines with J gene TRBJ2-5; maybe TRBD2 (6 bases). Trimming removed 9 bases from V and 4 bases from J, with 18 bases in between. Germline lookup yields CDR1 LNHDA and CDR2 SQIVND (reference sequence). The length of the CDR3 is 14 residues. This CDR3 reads CASSRGVLGETQYF. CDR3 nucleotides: TGTGCCAGCTCACGCGGGGTTTTGGGAGAGACCCAGTACTTC.

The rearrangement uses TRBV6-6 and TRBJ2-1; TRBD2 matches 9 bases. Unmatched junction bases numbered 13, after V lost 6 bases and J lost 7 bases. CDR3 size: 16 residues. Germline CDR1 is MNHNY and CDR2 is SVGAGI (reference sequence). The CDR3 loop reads CASRDLGAGGRNEQFF. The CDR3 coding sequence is TGTGCCAGCAGGGACTTAGGGGCGGGGGGGCGTAATGAGCAGTTCTTC.

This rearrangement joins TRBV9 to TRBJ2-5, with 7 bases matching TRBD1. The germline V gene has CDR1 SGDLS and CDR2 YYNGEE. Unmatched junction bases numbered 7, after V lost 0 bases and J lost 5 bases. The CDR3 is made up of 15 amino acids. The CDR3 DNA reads TGTGCCAGCAGCGTAGGGGAAGGGGGCGGGGAGACCCAGTACTTC. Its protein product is CASSVGEGGGETQYF.

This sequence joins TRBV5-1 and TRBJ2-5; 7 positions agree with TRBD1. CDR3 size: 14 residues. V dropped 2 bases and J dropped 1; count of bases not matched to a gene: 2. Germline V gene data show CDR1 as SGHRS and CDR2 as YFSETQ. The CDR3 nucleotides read TGCGCCAGCAGCTTAGGGGACAGCCAAGAGACCCAGTACTTC. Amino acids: CASSLGDSQETQYF. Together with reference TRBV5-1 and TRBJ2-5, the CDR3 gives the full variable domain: KAGVTQTPRYLIKTRGQQVTLSCSPISGHRSVSWYQQTPGQGLQFLFEYFSETQRNKGNFPGRFSGRQFSNSRSEMNVSTLELGDSALYLCASSLGDSQETQYFGPGTRLLVL.